The text below deals with one TCR beta chain. Its antigen is unknown. No per-base quality is available; no much larger clone lies one base away. The method was the immunoSEQ multiplex PCR assay. Concerning the study's data processing: To diagnose cytomegalovirus status from the catalog of TCR beta chain sequences, a statistical classification framework was built. TCRdb carries this immuneACCESS record with in-frame sequences only. Its versions omit some clonotypes, under half of them owing to an unresolved V gene in the studies checked, with the rest unexplained. The V and J calls and clone size come from that table; D and trimming were worked out from the DNA. The sample yields roughly 56,000 clones; about 91% were counted once. 2% to 2.5% of the sample belongs to the ten largest clones. Trimming leaves V shorter by 5 bases and J shorter by 4 bases, with the junction holding 7 bases beyond the gene matches. The CDR3 sequence holds 16 residues, the cysteine and phenylalanine included. The only DNA kept is the CDR3, 48 bases in frame from the first base. The germline V gene specifies SGHTA as CDR1 and FQGTGA as CDR2.

Separate from the approximately 700-subject first cohort, the validation cohort of over 90 subjects was the group to which the donors belonged. This specimen comes from a study of cytomegalovirus exposure and HLA in healthy donors (dated 2017 in TCRdb). Notes on the research overall: The 500 to 800 repertoires of the first cohort and the 95 to 150 validation repertoires were produced on the same platform, according to a later analysis. The study aimed to test whether cataloging public T cell receptors could reveal signatures of past pathogen exposure. A separate validation cohort of roughly 130 different subjects was used in addition to the roughly 640-subject first cohort. The study combined high-throughput TCR immunosequencing, statistical association of individual TCRs with disease status, and machine learning to predict cytomegalovirus infection status. Points the paper makes about the study in general: Across donors, most TCR sequences were observed very rarely, whereas some public TCRs were present in many individuals. In the study, approximately 160 TCR beta chains were listed as associated with cytomegalovirus. The validation cohort had no HLA typing available for a later analysis, so co-occurrence within that cohort was assessed over all 120 or so repertoires. The authors suggested that the approach could potentially be extended to other disease states and immunological phenotypes. The classifier was reported to diagnose cytomegalovirus status with high specificity and sensitivity in both the original and validation cohorts. A later analysis found that TCRs clustered in the first cohort also tended to co-occur in the roughly 110 validation repertoires, with 94% of cluster scores above 0. A few of the identified cytomegalovirus-associated TCR beta chains were confirmed in vitro to be specific for cytomegalovirus antigens.

This TCR was recovered from a woman aged 30 to 39 in good health and CMV-seronegative. The V and J genes are TRBV7-3 and TRBJ2-3; 12 bases in the junction line up with TRBD1. Sequencing was done on a sample of PBMCs. The DNA sequence is as follows: TGTGCCAGCAGCCCCACCGGGACAGGGGGCGCAGATACGCAGTATTTT. Its amino acids are CASSPTGTGGADTQYF.